The 29 T cell receptor beta chains below were found in one sample sequenced in a study of blood T cell repertoires in COVID-19. Using immunoSEQ multiplex PCR, the repertoire was profiled, and TCRdb retains in-frame clones only, with some absent. Among about 190,000 clones listed, around four fifths were seen once. The specimen was peripheral blood. These receptors originate from a woman aged 25 to 39 with acute or convalescent COVID-19.

A few counts support this clone. The chain uses TRBV11-2 and TRBJ2-7; 7 positions agree with TRBD2. From germline, CDR1 is SGHAT and CDR2 FQNNGV. Trimming at V came to 7 bases and at J to 4 bases, leaving 7 bases not matched to a gene. This CDR3 is built from 13 residues. The CDR3 reads CASIRRGSYEQYF. In nucleotides, the CDR3 is TGTGCCAGCATCCGGCGGGGGAGTTACGAGCAGTACTTC.

The V call is TRBV5-1, the J call TRBJ1-4; 8 nucleotides align to TRBD1. Trimming removed 5 bases from V and 4 bases from J; junction bases left unmatched: 13. The CDR3 loop spans 17 amino acids. The germline gives CDR1 SGHRS, CDR2 YFSETQ. The DNA of the CDR3 is TGCGCCAGCAGGTTATCGACAGGGGCGACCTTTAATGAAAAACTGTTTTTT. This codes for CASRLSTGATFNEKLFF.

This clone occurred once. The V call is TRBV11-2, the J call TRBJ2-7; D may be TRBD2 (6 bases). Looked up from germline, CDR1 is SGHAT and CDR2 is FQNNGV. V was trimmed by 3 bases and J by 2 bases, leaving 20 bases between them. The CDR3 loop spans 17 amino acids. CDR3 bases: TGTGCCAGCAGCTTCCCGTTAGGCGGCGGGACGACCTACGAGCAGTACTTC. This translates into CASSFPLGGGTTYEQYF.

CDR3 DNA sequence: TGTGCCAGCAGCCAACTAGCGGGGGGTAGCACAGATACGCAGTATTTT. Translation gives CASSQLAGGSTDTQYF. The chain carries TRBV3-1 (or the pseudogene TRBV3-2) and TRBJ2-3, with 11 positions matching TRBD2. Germline V gives CDR1 LGHDT, CDR2 YNNKEL (reference sequence). Unmatched junction bases numbered 1, after V lost 2 bases and J lost 0 bases. CDR3 length: 16 residues.

On this clone itself: Germline is not matched at one junction end, which may reflect a read error. CDR3 bases: TGCGCCAGCAGTCAAGCGGGAGAGGCCCAGTACTTC. Its protein is CASSQAGEAQYF. This chain links TRBV10-2 with TRBJ2-5; TRBD2 matches at 8 bases. Germline-derived CDR1 and CDR2 are WSHSY and SAAADI. The CDR3 runs to 12 residues.

The rearrangement joins TRBV7-2 to TRBJ2-1, with 7 nucleotides matching TRBD2. The CDR3 extends over 16 amino acids. Germline CDR1 SGHTA, CDR2 FQGNSA. V lost 0 bases, J lost 2 bases, and 4 bases stayed unmatched. The CDR3 loop is CASSLAEAGPYNEQFF. DNA for the CDR3: TGTGCCAGCAGCTTAGCGGAAGCGGGGCCCTACAATGAGCAGTTCTTC.

CDR3 DNA: TGTGCCAGCAGCTTAGGGTGGCTAGGAGAGACCCAGTACTTC. As protein: CASSLGWLGETQYF. The J gene is TRBJ2-5, the V gene TRBV11-3; unclear D gene. Germline values: CDR1 SGHNT, CDR2 YENEEA. V was clipped by 1 base and J by 4 bases, with 10 bases between them. The CDR3 spans 14 residues. Looking up the rest from reference TRBV11-3 and TRBJ2-5 gives the full variable domain: EAGVVQSPRYKIIEKKQPVAFWCNPISGHNTLYWYLQNLGQGPELLIRYENEEAVDDSQLPKDRFSAERLKGVDSTLKIQPAELGDSAVYLCASSLGWLGETQYFGPGTRLLVL.

The chain carries TRBV5-4 and TRBJ1-6; TRBD1 agrees at 10 bases. Germline assignment: CDR1 SGHNT and CDR2 YYREEE (reference sequence). The ends lost 4 bases at V and 2 bases at J; junction bases unmatched: 0. This CDR3 has 15 residues. CDR3 bases: TGTGCCAGCAGCGGACAGGGGGCCTATAATTCACCCCTCCACTTT. Translation gives CASSGQGAYNSPLHF.

This sequence joins TRBV4-3 and TRBJ2-1; the match to TRBD2 covers 8 bases. This CDR3 region has 16 residues. Germline V gives CDR1 LGHNA, CDR2 YSLEER. After removal of 1 base from V and 12 bases from J, the junction contained 14 bases not matched to a gene. This CDR3 is CASSQVLGAGASGQFF. The CDR3 DNA is TGCGCCAGCAGCCAAGTCTTAGGAGCGGGGGCGTCTGGGCAGTTCTTC.

This chain joins TRBV7-9 and TRBJ2-5; weak D call: TRBD1 (5 bases). V was pared by 2 bases and J by 4 bases, with 8 bases between. The germline V gene encodes CDR1 SEHNR and CDR2 FQNEAQ (reference sequence). CDR3 size: 13 residues. The CDR3 loop is CASSLLRGETQYF. The CDR3 DNA reads TGTGCCAGCAGCTTACTAAGGGGAGAGACCCAGTACTTC.

The J gene is TRBJ1-6, the V gene TRBV4-1; TRBD1 is a possible D gene (6 bases). The germline V gene has CDR1 MGHRA and CDR2 YSYEKL. The CDR3 length is 19 residues. V was trimmed by 4 bases and J by 5 bases, leaving 24 bases between them. CDR3 sequence: CASSLSESTGSLNNSPLHF. The DNA for the CDR3 is TGCGCCAGCAGCCTAAGTGAAAGTACAGGGTCCCTAAATAATTCACCCCTCCACTTT.

The J gene is TRBJ2-7, the V gene TRBV28; TRBD1 matches at 7 bases. Per germline, CDR1 MDHEN and CDR2 SYDVKM. V lost 6 bases and J lost 3; bases outside the gene matches: 2. The CDR3 is 12 residues long. The CDR3 nucleotides are TGTGCCAGCAGGACAGGGATCTACGAGCAGTACTTC. It yields the protein CASRTGIYEQYF.

The V gene is TRBV7-9, the J gene TRBJ1-2, with 10 bases aligning to TRBD1. The V gene end was trimmed by 5 bases and the J gene end by 8 bases; junction bases not matched to a gene: 5. In germline, CDR1 is SEHNR, CDR2 FQNEAQ (reference sequence). The CDR3 totals 13 residues. In DNA form, the CDR3 reads TGTGCCAGCAGCGTGGGACAGGGGATCGGCTACACCTTC. Its protein product is CASSVGQGIGYTF.

This rearrangement joins TRBV7-2 to TRBJ2-5, with 11 bases fitting TRBD2. Germline V CDR1 and CDR2: SGHTA, FQGNSA. Unmatched junction bases numbered 12, after V lost 5 bases and J lost 4 bases. The length of the CDR3 is 17 residues. The CDR3 spells CASSDRLAGSWGETQYF. For the CDR3, the DNA is TGTGCCAGCAGCGATAGACTAGCGGGGAGTTGGGGAGAGACCCAGTACTTC. The full variable domain, rest sourced from reference TRBV7-2 and TRBJ2-5, is GAGVSQSPSNKVTEKGKDVELRCDPISGHTALYWYRQSLGQGLEFLIYFQGNSAPDKSGLPSDRFSAERTGGSVSTLTIQRTQQEDSAVYLCASSDRLAGSWGETQYFGPGTRLLVL.

V and J are TRBV9 and TRBJ2-3; 9 nucleotides align to TRBD2. Losses at the gene ends were 4 bases for V and 4 bases for J; bases not matched to a gene: 7. Germline values: CDR1 SGDLS, CDR2 YYNGEE. CDR3 length: 15 amino acids. The CDR3 coding sequence is TGTGCCAGCAGCTTGGAGGGACTAGCCTCAGATACGCAGTATTTT. Translating it yields CASSLEGLASDTQYF. Combining the CDR3 with reference TRBV9 and TRBJ2-3 gives the whole variable domain DSGVTQTPKHLITATGQRVTLRCSPRSGDLSVYWYQQSLDQGLQFLIQYYNGEERAKGNILERFSAQQFPDLHSELNLSSLELGDSALYFCASSLEGLASDTQYFGPGTRLTVL.

The CDR3 sequence is CASAGTGGTEAFF. The DNA of the CDR3 is TGTGCTAGTGCCGGGACAGGGGGCACTGAAGCTTTCTTT. The genes are TRBV12-5 and TRBJ1-1; 11 bases fit TRBD1. Per the germline V gene, CDR1 is LGHNT and CDR2 is FRNRAP. V lost 7 bases and J lost 4; bases outside the gene matches: 2. The CDR3 length is 13 residues.

This clone was seen just once. The chain carries TRBV6-2 or TRBV6-3 and TRBJ1-5; D gene unclear. Germline CDR1 is MNHEY and CDR2 is SVGEGT. With 3 bases removed from V and 6 bases from J, the gap between germline ends came to 9 bases. The CDR3 sequence is 13 residues long. The CDR3 sequence is CASSYSSFQPQHF. The CDR3 bases are TGTGCCAGCAGTTATAGTTCCTTTCAGCCCCAGCATTTT.

The chain carries TRBV2 and TRBJ1-1; no firm D call. The CDR3 runs 13 residues. CDR1 is SNHLY, CDR2 FYNNEI, per germline. Deletions cut 6 bases from V and 0 bases from J, with 8 bases between. The CDR3, as DNA: TGTGCCAGCAGGGGGAGAGTGAACACTGAAGCTTTCTTT. This gives the protein CASRGRVNTEAFF. Full variable domain (outside the CDR3, taken from reference TRBV2 and TRBJ1-1): EPEVTQTPSHQVTQMGQEVILRCVPISNHLYFYWYRQILGQKVEFLVSFYNNEISEKSEIFDDQFSVERPDGSNFTLKIRSTKLEDSAMYFCASRGRVNTEAFFGQGTRLTVV.

The rearrangement links TRBV9 to TRBJ2-2; D remains unclear. The germline V gene encodes CDR1 SGDLS and CDR2 YYNGEE. This CDR3 has 13 amino acids. Trimming removed 0 bases at V and 5 bases at J, with 5 bases between. CDR3 DNA sequence: TGTGCCAGCAGCGTAGGAGGAACCGGGGAGCTGTTTTTT. Its protein is CASSVGGTGELFF.

This chain uses TRBV7-8 with TRBJ1-5; 12 bases line up with TRBD1. This CDR3 spans 17 amino acids. Germline V CDR1 and CDR2: SGHVS, FQNEAQ. With 4 bases clipped from V and 7 bases from J, the junction kept 11 bases outside the gene matches. CDR3 protein: CASSSYRDRGPGQPQHF. CDR3 bases: TGTGCCAGCAGCTCGTACCGGGACAGGGGGCCAGGGCAGCCCCAGCATTTT. Full variable domain (outside the CDR3, taken from reference TRBV7-8 and TRBJ1-5): GAGVSQSPRYKVAKRGQDVALRCDPISGHVSLFWYQQALGQGPEFLTYFQNEAQLDKSGLPSDRFFAERPEGSVSTLKIQRTQQEDSAVYLCASSSYRDRGPGQPQHFGDGTRLSIL.

This sequence joins TRBV5-4 and TRBJ2-7; D uncertain. From germline, CDR1 is SGHNT and CDR2 YYREEE (reference sequence). Trimming cost V 4 bases and J 3 bases, with 8 bases left between them. CDR3 length: 12 residues. CDR3 DNA: TGTGCCAGCAGCCTAGACCACTACGAGCAGTACTTC. It specifies CASSLDHYEQYF.

CDR3 protein: CASSQLWGVEQFF. Here the CDR3 DNA reads TGTGCCAGTAGTCAATTATGGGGGGTCGAGCAGTTCTTC. This chain connects TRBV19 to TRBJ2-1; tentatively, D is TRBD2 (6 bases). CDR1 and CDR2 (germline): LNHDA, SQIVND (reference sequence). Trimming stripped 5 bases from V and 10 bases from J, with 15 bases between. The CDR3 is made up of 13 amino acids. Variable domain in full (rest from reference TRBV19 and TRBJ2-1): DGGITQSPKYLFRKEGQNVTLSCEQNLNHDAMYWYRQDPGQGLRLIYYSQIVNDFQKGDIAEGYSVSREKKESFPLTVTSAQKNPTAFYLCASSQLWGVEQFFGPGTRLTVL.

The CDR3 region is CASSSGQSGSGSPLHF. DNA for the CDR3: TGTGCCAGCAGTTCTGGACAATCAGGTAGCGGTTCACCCCTCCACTTT. The chain links TRBV6-5 to TRBJ1-6, with D perhaps TRBD1 (5 bases). Germline-derived CDR1 and CDR2 are MNHEY and SVGAGI. This CDR3 spans 16 amino acids. Trimming took 4 bases from V and 9 from J, leaving 19 bases between them.

The J gene is TRBJ1-5, the V gene TRBV6-5; 9 nucleotides line up with TRBD1. Germline loops: CDR1 MNHEY, CDR2 SVGAGI. With 10 bases clipped from V and 5 bases from J, the junction kept 6 bases outside the gene matches. The CDR3 sequence is 13 residues long. Here the CDR3 reads CATEGQGYQPQHF. CDR3 sequence (DNA): TGTGCCACCGAGGGACAGGGATATCAGCCCCAGCATTTT.

This clone appeared once. This chain links TRBV29-1 with TRBJ1-5; 11 nucleotides line up with TRBD1. Trimming took 7 bases from V and 1 from J; bases not matched to a gene: 6. Germline loops: CDR1 SQVTM, CDR2 ANQGSEA. This CDR3 region has 15 residues. CDR3 region: CSASGTGGSNQPQHF. The CDR3 DNA is TGCAGCGCTTCCGGGACAGGGGGGAGCAATCAGCCCCAGCATTTT.

V gene TRBV9 combines with J gene TRBJ2-7, with a tentative D call TRBD2 (6 bases). The CDR3 is 16 residues long. V lost 2 bases, J lost 6 bases, and 21 bases lay in between. Germline loops: CDR1 SGDLS, CDR2 YYNGEE. CDR3 in amino acids: CASSVTPEGWLSEQYF. The CDR3 DNA reads TGTGCCAGCAGCGTGACCCCGGAGGGGTGGTTGTCCGAGCAGTACTTC.

J is TRBJ1-4 and V is TRBV7-2; weak D call: TRBD1 (5 bases). The CDR3 consists of 17 residues. Trimming stripped 7 bases from V and 0 bases from J, with 18 bases between. In germline, CDR1 is SGHTA, CDR2 FQGNSA. The CDR3 loop reads CASTEFGGFATNEKLFF. The CDR3, as DNA: TGTGCCAGCACCGAATTCGGGGGATTTGCAACTAATGAAAAACTGTTTTTT. Combining the CDR3 with reference TRBV7-2 and TRBJ1-4 gives the whole variable domain GAGVSQSPSNKVTEKGKDVELRCDPISGHTALYWYRQSLGQGLEFLIYFQGNSAPDKSGLPSDRFSAERTGGSVSTLTIQRTQQEDSAVYLCASTEFGGFATNEKLFFGSGTQLSVL.

V is TRBV5-6 and J is TRBJ1-6; D remains ambiguous. The CDR3 is made up of 15 amino acids. Germline CDR1 is SGHDT and CDR2 is YYEEEE. Trimming stripped 2 bases from V and 9 bases from J, with 15 bases between. CDR3 sequence: CASSFIRQAGSPLHF. The CDR3 DNA reads as TGTGCCAGCAGCTTCATTCGGCAGGCAGGTTCACCCCTCCACTTT.

DNA for the CDR3: TGTGCCAGCAGTTACTCTCCAGGCCTCTATGGCTACACCTTC. This encodes CASSYSPGLYGYTF. This chain links TRBV6-5 with TRBJ1-2; no firm D call. The V gene lost 0 bases and the J gene lost 4 bases, with 9 bases spanning the gap. The CDR3 runs to 14 residues. The germline V gene encodes CDR1 MNHEY and CDR2 SVGAGI.